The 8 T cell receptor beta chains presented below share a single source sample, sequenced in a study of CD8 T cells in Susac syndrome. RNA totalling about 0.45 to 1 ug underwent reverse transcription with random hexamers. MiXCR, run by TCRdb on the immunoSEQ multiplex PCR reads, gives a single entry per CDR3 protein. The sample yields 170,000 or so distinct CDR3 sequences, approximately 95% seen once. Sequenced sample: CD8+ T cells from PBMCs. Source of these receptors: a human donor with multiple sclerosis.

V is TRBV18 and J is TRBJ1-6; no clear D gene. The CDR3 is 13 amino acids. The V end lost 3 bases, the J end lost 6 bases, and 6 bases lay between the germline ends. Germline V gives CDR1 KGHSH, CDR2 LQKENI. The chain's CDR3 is CASSPGLNSPLHF. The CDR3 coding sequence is TGTGCCAGCTCACCGGGTCTTAATTCACCCCTCCACTTT.

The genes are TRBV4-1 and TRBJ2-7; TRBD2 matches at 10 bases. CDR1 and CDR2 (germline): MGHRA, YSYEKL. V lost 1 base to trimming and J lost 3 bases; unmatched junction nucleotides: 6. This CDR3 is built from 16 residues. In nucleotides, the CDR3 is TGCGCCAGCAGCCAAGCGATAGCGGGAGGTCTCTACGAGCAGTACTTC. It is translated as CASSQAIAGGLYEQYF.

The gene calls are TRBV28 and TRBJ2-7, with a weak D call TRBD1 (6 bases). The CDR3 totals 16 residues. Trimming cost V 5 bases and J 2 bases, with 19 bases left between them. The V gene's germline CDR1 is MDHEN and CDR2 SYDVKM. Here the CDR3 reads CASSPIGQTPTYEQYF. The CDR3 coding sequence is TGTGCCAGCAGTCCGATCGGACAGACGCCAACCTACGAGCAGTACTTC.

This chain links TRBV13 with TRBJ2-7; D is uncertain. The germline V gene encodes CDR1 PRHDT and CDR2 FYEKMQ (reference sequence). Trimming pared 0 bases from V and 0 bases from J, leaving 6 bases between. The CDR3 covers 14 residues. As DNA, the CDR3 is TGTGCCAGCAGCTTAGGTATAGGCTCCTACGAGCAGTACTTC. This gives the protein CASSLGIGSYEQYF.

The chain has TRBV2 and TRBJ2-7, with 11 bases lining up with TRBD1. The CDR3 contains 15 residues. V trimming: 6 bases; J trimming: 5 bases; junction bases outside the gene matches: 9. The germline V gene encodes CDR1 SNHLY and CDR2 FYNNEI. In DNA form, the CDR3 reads TGTGCCAGCAGGAGACCCAGGACAGGGGGCAACGAGCAGTACTTC. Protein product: CASRRPRTGGNEQYF.

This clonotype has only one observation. CDR3 sequence reads: CASSWAGSSSYEQYF. In DNA, the CDR3 is TGTGCCAGCAGCTGGGCGGGGTCGAGCTCCTACGAGCAGTACTTC. This rearrangement joins TRBV5-6 to TRBJ2-7, with D possibly TRBD2 on 6 matching bases. This CDR3 comprises 15 residues. Per the germline V gene, CDR1 is SGHDT and CDR2 is YYEEEE. Between the trimmed V and J ends, which lost 3 bases and 0 bases, there was a span of 13 bases.

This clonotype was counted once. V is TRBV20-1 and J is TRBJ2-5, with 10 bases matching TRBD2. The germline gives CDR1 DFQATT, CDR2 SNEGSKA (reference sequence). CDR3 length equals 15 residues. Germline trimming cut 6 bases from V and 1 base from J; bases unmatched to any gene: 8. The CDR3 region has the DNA TGCAGTGCGAGACTCACTAGCGGGACCCAAGAGACCCAGTACTTC. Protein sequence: CSARLTSGTQETQYF.

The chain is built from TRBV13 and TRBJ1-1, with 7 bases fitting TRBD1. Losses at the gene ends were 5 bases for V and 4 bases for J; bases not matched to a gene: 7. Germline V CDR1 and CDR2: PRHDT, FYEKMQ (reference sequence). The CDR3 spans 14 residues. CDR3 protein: CASSATGPGTEAFF. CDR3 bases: TGTGCCAGCAGCGCGACAGGGCCGGGCACTGAAGCTTTCTTT.